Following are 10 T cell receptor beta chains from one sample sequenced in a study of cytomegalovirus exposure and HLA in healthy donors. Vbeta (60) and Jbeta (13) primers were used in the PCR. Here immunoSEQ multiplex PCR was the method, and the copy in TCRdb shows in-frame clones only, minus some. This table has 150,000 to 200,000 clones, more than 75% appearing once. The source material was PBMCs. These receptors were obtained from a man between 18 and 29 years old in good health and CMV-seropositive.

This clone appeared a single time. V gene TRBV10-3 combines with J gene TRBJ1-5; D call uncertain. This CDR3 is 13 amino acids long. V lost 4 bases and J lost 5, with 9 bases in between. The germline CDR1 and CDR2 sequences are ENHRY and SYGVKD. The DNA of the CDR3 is TGTGCCATCAGTGGAGTCCGGGATCAGCCCCAGCATTTT. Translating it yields CAISGVRDQPQHF.

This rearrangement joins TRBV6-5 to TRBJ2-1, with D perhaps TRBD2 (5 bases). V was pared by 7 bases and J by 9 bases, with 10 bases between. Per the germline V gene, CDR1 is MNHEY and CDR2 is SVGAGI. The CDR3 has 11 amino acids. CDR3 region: CASTGLREQFF. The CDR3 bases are TGTGCCAGCACGGGGTTGCGTGAGCAGTTCTTC.

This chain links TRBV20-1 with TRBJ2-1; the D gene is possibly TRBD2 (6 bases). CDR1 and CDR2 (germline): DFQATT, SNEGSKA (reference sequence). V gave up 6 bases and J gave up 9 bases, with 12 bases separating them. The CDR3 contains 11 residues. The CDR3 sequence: CSARWGVEQFF. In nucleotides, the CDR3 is TGCAGTGCCCGTTGGGGGGTTGAGCAGTTCTTC.

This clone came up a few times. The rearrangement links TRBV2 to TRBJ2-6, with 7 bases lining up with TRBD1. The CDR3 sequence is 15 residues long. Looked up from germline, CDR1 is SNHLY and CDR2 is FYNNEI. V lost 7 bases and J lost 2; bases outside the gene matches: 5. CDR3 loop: CASTDRETGANVLTF. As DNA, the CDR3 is TGTGCCAGCACCGACAGGGAAACTGGGGCCAACGTCCTGACTTTC.

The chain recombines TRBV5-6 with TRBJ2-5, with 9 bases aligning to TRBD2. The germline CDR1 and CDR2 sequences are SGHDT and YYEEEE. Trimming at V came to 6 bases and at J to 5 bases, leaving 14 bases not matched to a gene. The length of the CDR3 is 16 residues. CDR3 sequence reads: CASTMGWRGGRETQYF. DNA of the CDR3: TGTGCCAGCACCATGGGTTGGCGGGGGGGCCGGGAGACCCAGTACTTC.

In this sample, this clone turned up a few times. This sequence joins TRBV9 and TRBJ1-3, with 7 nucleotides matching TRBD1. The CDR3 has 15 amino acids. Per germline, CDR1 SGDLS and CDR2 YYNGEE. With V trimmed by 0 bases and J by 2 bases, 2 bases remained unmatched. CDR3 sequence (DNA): TGTGCCAGCAGCGTAGAAGGGGGCCCTGGAAACACCATATATTTT. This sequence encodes CASSVEGGPGNTIYF.

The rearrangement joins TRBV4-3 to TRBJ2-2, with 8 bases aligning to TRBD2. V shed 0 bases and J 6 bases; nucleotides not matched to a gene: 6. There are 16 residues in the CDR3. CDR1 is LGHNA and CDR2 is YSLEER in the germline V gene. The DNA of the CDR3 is TGCGCCAGCAGCCAAGACAACGGGGGGGCACCCGGGGAGCTGTTTTTT. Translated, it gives CASSQDNGGAPGELFF.

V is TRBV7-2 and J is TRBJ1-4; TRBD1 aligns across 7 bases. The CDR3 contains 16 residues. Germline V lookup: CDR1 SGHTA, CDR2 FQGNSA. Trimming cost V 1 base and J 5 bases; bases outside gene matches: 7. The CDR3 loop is CASSLVLTGRNEKLFF. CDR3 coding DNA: TGTGCCAGCAGCTTAGTTCTGACAGGGAGGAATGAAAAACTGTTTTTT.

CDR3 residues: CASSPGTGLRNEKLFF. CDR3 coding DNA: TGTGCCAGCAGCCCCGGGACAGGGCTGAGAAACGAAAAACTGTTTTTT. This chain joins TRBV7-9 and TRBJ1-4; 9 bases match TRBD1. The V and J ends lost 5 bases and 8 bases, in that order; junction bases with no gene match: 12. The CDR3 extends over 16 amino acids. The V gene's germline CDR1 is SEHNR and CDR2 FQNEAQ (reference sequence).

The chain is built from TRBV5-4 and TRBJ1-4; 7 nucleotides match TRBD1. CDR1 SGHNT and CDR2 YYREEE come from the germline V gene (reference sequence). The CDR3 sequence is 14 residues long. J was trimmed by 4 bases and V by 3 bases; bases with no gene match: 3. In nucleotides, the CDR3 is TGTGCCAGCAGCTCCGACAGGGATAATGAAAAACTGTTTTTT. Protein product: CASSSDRDNEKLFF.